The text below deals with one T cell receptor (beta chain). Its matching antigen is unknown. These data originate in a study of cytomegalovirus exposure and HLA in healthy donors. Findings and limits, study-wide: Reportedly, diagnosis of cytomegalovirus status by the classifier showed high specificity and sensitivity. HLA alleles showed associations with 16,951 TCR beta sequences in a later analysis, at a 0.05 false discovery rate.

PCR amplification relied on 60 Vbeta primers (plus 13 Jbeta primers). Here immunoSEQ multiplex PCR was the method, and the copy in TCRdb shows in-frame clones only, minus some. Among about 200,000 clones listed, roughly four fifths were seen once. V was clipped by 5 bases and J by 0 bases, with 20 bases between them. The CDR3 is made up of 17 amino acids. Germline V gene data show CDR1 as MNHEY and CDR2 as SMNVEV (reference sequence). Donors sampled were nominally healthy, though unrecorded immune exposures were likely. The rearrangement uses TRBV27 and TRBJ2-7, with D perhaps TRBD1 (6 bases). This sequence was found in a man younger than 35 in good health and CMV-seronegative. The sequencing sample was made of PBMCs. CDR3 sequence reads: CASSRRQDSSSSYEQYF. Here the CDR3 DNA reads TGTGCCAGCAGTAGACGACAGGACTCATCTAGCTCCTACGAGCAGTACTTC.